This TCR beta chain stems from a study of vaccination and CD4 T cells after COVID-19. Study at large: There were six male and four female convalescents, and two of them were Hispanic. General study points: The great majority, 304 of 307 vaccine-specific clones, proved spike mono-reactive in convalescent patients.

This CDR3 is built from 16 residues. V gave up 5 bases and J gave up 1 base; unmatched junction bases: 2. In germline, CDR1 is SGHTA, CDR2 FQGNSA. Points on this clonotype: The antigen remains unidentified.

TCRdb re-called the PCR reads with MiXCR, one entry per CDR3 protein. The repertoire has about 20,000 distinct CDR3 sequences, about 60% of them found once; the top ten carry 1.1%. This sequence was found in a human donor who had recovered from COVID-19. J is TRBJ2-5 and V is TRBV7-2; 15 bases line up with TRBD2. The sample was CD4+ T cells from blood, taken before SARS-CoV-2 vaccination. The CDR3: CASSLGLAGGQETQYF. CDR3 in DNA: TGTGCCAGCAGCCTGGGACTAGCGGGAGGCCAAGAGACCCAGTACTTC.